These 23 T cell receptor beta chains were all obtained from the same sample, sequenced in a study of blood T cell repertoires in COVID-19. Some clones are missing from TCRdb's copy, which holds only in-frame ones; the method was immunoSEQ multiplex PCR. The sample holds 280,000 or so clones, 88% seen once. Input material: peripheral blood. These receptors were collected from a woman aged 25 to 39 who had recovered from COVID-19.

J is TRBJ1-2 and V is TRBV5-6; TRBD1 is a possible D gene (6 bases). V was pared by 4 bases and J by 4 bases, with 14 bases between. CDR3 length: 14 amino acids. CDR1 SGHDT and CDR2 YYEEEE come from the germline V gene. CDR3 DNA sequence: TGTGCCAGCAGCGCCTGGGGGGGCGCCTATGGCTACACCTTC. This sequence encodes CASSAWGGAYGYTF.

This rearrangement joins TRBV9 to TRBJ2-3, with D maybe TRBD2 (5 bases). The CDR3 totals 15 residues. Germline V gene sequence: CDR1 SGDLS, CDR2 YYNGEE. V shed 1 base and J shed 1 base, with 10 bases lying between them. Written as DNA, the CDR3 is TGTGCCAGCAGCGTAAGGTCCGGGGGCACAGATACGCAGTATTTT. Amino acids: CASSVRSGGTDTQYF.

The chain employs TRBV28 and TRBJ2-4; no reliable D call. The CDR3 loop spans 11 amino acids. With 1 base removed from V and 8 bases from J, the gap between germline ends came to 3 bases. The V gene's germline CDR1 is MDHEN and CDR2 SYDVKM. The CDR3 coding sequence is TGTGCCAGCAGTTTATTAGACATTCAGTACTTC. Protein sequence: CASSLLDIQYF.

The chain recombines TRBV11-1 with TRBJ2-5; 13 nucleotides align to TRBD2. CDR3 length: 15 residues. Per the germline V gene, CDR1 is SGHAT and CDR2 is FQDESV (reference sequence). Trimming took 4 bases from V and 5 from J; bases not matched to a gene: 4. This chain's CDR3 is CASSSRTSGGETQYF. CDR3 DNA sequence: TGTGCCAGCAGCTCCCGGACTAGCGGGGGTGAGACCCAGTACTTC.

V gene TRBV18 combines with J gene TRBJ2-7; TRBD1 aligns across 7 bases. The V segment lost 5 bases and the J segment 0 bases; nucleotides outside the gene matches: 13. Per the germline V gene, CDR1 is KGHSH and CDR2 is LQKENI. The CDR3 consists of 17 residues. The CDR3 loop reads CASSSGPGQADSYEQYF. Here the CDR3 DNA reads TGTGCCAGCTCATCAGGCCCAGGACAGGCCGACTCCTACGAGCAGTACTTC.

This clone appeared once. The J gene is TRBJ2-5, the V gene TRBV6-5; D unclear. Germline CDR1 reads MNHEY; CDR2 reads SVGAGI. The CDR3 runs to 10 residues. V gave up 6 bases and J gave up 4 bases, with 3 bases separating them. The CDR3 is CASSGETQYF. DNA of the CDR3: TGTGCCAGCAGCGGAGAGACCCAGTACTTC.

J is TRBJ2-5 and V is TRBV5-4, with 7 bases identical to TRBD1. CDR3 length: 15 amino acids. Germline-derived CDR1 and CDR2 are SGHNT and YYREEE (reference sequence). The ends lost 2 bases at V and 2 bases at J; junction bases unmatched: 6. CDR3 coding DNA: TGTGCCAGCAGCTTATGGGACAGAGAGCAAGAGACCCAGTACTTC. Translated: CASSLWDREQETQYF.

This chain links TRBV5-1 with TRBJ1-5, with a weak D call TRBD1 (5 bases). Deletions cut 4 bases from V and 0 bases from J, with 11 bases between. The CDR3 length is 15 residues. Germline CDR1 SGHRS, CDR2 YFSETQ. CDR3 in amino acids: CASSHTGHSNQPQHF. The CDR3 nucleotides read TGCGCCAGCAGCCATACAGGACATAGCAATCAGCCCCAGCATTTT.

The V and J genes are TRBV18 and TRBJ2-7, with a tentative D call TRBD1 (5 bases). V gave up 4 bases and J gave up 2 bases, with 18 bases separating them. The germline CDR1 and CDR2 sequences are KGHSH and LQKENI. There are 16 residues in the CDR3. The CDR3 sequence: CASSQQPPGNTYEQYF. The CDR3 DNA is TGTGCCAGCTCACAACAACCGCCAGGGAATACCTACGAGCAGTACTTC. The full variable domain, in which reference TRBV18 and TRBJ2-7 provide the parts outside the CDR3, is NAGVMQNPRHLVRRRGQEARLRCSPMKGHSHVYWYRQLPEEGLKFMVYLQKENIIDESGMPKERFSAEFPKEGPSILRIQQVVRGDSAAYFCASSQQPPGNTYEQYFGPGTRLTVT.

About this clone: The sample carries other DNA sequences with the same CDR3. The chain joins TRBV13 to TRBJ2-5; 11 bases are shared with TRBD2. Unmatched junction bases numbered 2, after V lost 0 bases and J lost 5 bases. Germline-derived CDR1 and CDR2 are PRHDT and FYEKMQ (reference sequence). The CDR3 consists of 15 residues. The CDR3 DNA follows: TGTGCCAGCAGCTTAGGTAGCGGGGGGGCTGAGACCCAGTACTTC. This codes for CASSLGSGGAETQYF.

This clone turned up a few times. This chain links TRBV21-1 with TRBJ2-3; TRBD2 is the table's D call, not checked against the DNA. TRBV21-1 has pseudogene status. This CDR3 has 15 residues. In DNA, the CDR3 is TGTGCCAGCCGCCCGAGGAACACTAGCACAGATACGCAGTATTTT. Protein sequence: CASRPRNTSTDTQYF.

This chain uses TRBV5-1 with TRBJ2-3; weak D call: TRBD2 (6 bases). The CDR3 sequence is 17 residues long. CDR1 is SGHRS, CDR2 YFSETQ, per germline. The germline V and J ends were trimmed by 2 bases and 5 bases, with 21 bases remaining between them. The CDR3 loop reads CASSFGDSEPRRDTQYF. CDR3 nucleotide sequence: TGCGCCAGCAGCTTTGGGGACTCCGAGCCCCGGAGAGATACGCAGTATTTT.

The V and J genes are TRBV3-1 (or the pseudogene TRBV3-2) and TRBJ1-6; TRBD1 might be the D (5 bases). This CDR3 has 16 amino acids. From germline, CDR1 is LGHDT and CDR2 YNNKEL (reference sequence). V was cut by 1 base and J by 3 bases, with 10 bases left in between. CDR3 DNA sequence: TGTGCCAGCAGCCAAGGGAACAGGTTCTATAATTCACCCCTCCACTTT. It is translated as CASSQGNRFYNSPLHF.

The J gene is TRBJ2-7, the V gene TRBV11-2, with D possibly TRBD2 on 7 matching bases. The germline V gene encodes CDR1 SGHAT and CDR2 FQNNGV. V dropped 8 bases and J dropped 5 bases, with 19 bases sitting between them. The CDR3 is made up of 14 amino acids. The CDR3: CASGRGLWDNEQYF. The DNA for the CDR3 is TGTGCCAGCGGGAGGGGACTCTGGGACAACGAGCAGTACTTC.

V gene TRBV5-8 combines with J gene TRBJ1-5; maybe TRBD1 (6 bases). Germline V lookup: CDR1 SGHTS, CDR2 YDEGEE. V was clipped by 5 bases and J by 2 bases, with 11 bases between them. The CDR3 contains 14 residues. The DNA for the CDR3 is TGTGCCAGCAGGATGGCAGGGGGCAATCAGCCCCAGCATTTT. Translation: CASRMAGGNQPQHF.

The J gene is TRBJ1-5, the V gene TRBV6-1; D is unclear. V was pared by 1 base and J by 0 bases, with 7 bases between. The length of the CDR3 is 15 residues. Per the germline V gene, CDR1 is MNHNS and CDR2 is SASEGT. CDR3 protein: CASSEGLNSNQPQHF. The CDR3 DNA is TGTGCCAGCAGTGAAGGGCTCAATAGCAATCAGCCCCAGCATTTT.

This clone was seen only a few times. This chain links TRBV7-8 with TRBJ2-7; 7 bases align to TRBD1. Germline loops: CDR1 SGHVS, CDR2 FQNEAQ. V trimming: 5 bases; J trimming: 0 bases; junction bases outside the gene matches: 4. This CDR3 has 14 residues. The CDR3 DNA reads as TGTGCCAGCAGCCCCCGGGACAGCTCCTACGAGCAGTACTTC. It specifies CASSPRDSSYEQYF.

The chain combines TRBV9 with TRBJ2-1, with 9 bases fitting TRBD2. The CDR3 runs to 14 residues. The trim removed 3 bases at V and 6 bases at J, leaving 4 bases unmatched. Germline-derived CDR1 and CDR2 are SGDLS and YYNGEE. CDR3 amino acids: CASSAARGGNEQFF. DNA of the CDR3: TGTGCCAGCAGCGCGGCGCGGGGGGGCAATGAGCAGTTCTTC.

The V and J genes are TRBV5-1 and TRBJ1-5; D is uncertain. The germline gives CDR1 SGHRS, CDR2 YFSETQ. The germline V and J ends were trimmed by 2 bases and 4 bases, with 10 bases remaining between them. This CDR3 has 14 residues. The CDR3 reads CASSFPGSNQPQHF. CDR3 DNA: TGCGCCAGCAGCTTCCCGGGGTCTAATCAGCCCCAGCATTTT.

This clone occurred a few times. V gene TRBV4-2 combines with J gene TRBJ2-2, with 8 bases matching TRBD2. Per germline, CDR1 LGHNA and CDR2 YNFKEQ. J was trimmed by 7 bases and V by 2 bases; bases with no gene match: 9. The CDR3 has 16 residues. The CDR3: CASSQRTSGAHGELFF. The CDR3 DNA sequence: TGTGCCAGCAGCCAAAGAACTAGCGGTGCGCACGGGGAGCTGTTTTTT.

The J gene is TRBJ1-1, the V gene TRBV4-1, with D perhaps TRBD1 (5 bases). This CDR3 is 15 amino acids long. The V end was cut by 0 bases, the J end by 10 bases, with 18 bases between. Looked up from germline, CDR1 is MGHRA and CDR2 is YSYEKL. The CDR3 DNA sequence: TGCGCCAGCAGCCAAGATCCCCTGGCGGGGCAGGGAGCTTTCTTT. Protein: CASSQDPLAGQGAFF.

This clone was seen once. The chain has TRBV5-1 and TRBJ1-4; no clear D gene. This CDR3 region has 15 residues. The V end lost 2 bases, the J end lost 4 bases, and 12 bases lay between the germline ends. From germline, CDR1 is SGHRS and CDR2 YFSETQ. The CDR3 reads CASSFGRESNEKLFF. CDR3 coding DNA: TGCGCCAGCAGCTTCGGACGGGAAAGTAATGAAAAACTGTTTTTT.

This clone was detected a few times. This rearrangement joins TRBV7-9 to TRBJ1-4; the match to TRBD1 covers 8 bases. Looked up from germline, CDR1 is SEHNR and CDR2 is FQNEAQ (reference sequence). CDR3 length equals 13 residues. Trimming at V came to 3 bases and at J to 15 bases, leaving 9 bases not matched to a gene. CDR3: CASSFQGATEVFF. DNA of the CDR3: TGTGCCAGCAGCTTCCAGGGGGCGACCGAGGTGTTTTTT.